Listed below are T cell receptor beta chains from one sample, sequenced in a study of blood T cell repertoires in COVID-19. Libraries were prepared by immunoSEQ multiplex PCR; TCRdb keeps only in-frame clonotypes and omits some of them. The sample contains around 200,000 clones, 79% of which appear only once. The sequenced sample consisted of peripheral blood. The receptor set was obtained from a woman in her 40s with COVID-19, enrolled during active disease. Both conserved end residues are part of each CDR3. The D gene is left open where the match is weak. Clone sizes are given selectively: once, few, many, or a class where the clone is expanded.

D gene: NA
V gene: TRBV21-1
clone size: NA
J gene: TRBJ2-2
CDR3 length: 17
CDR3 DNA: TGTGCCAGCAGCAAAGTGTCCAGCGGGAGCATTACCGGGGAGCTGTTTTTT
CDR3 protein: CASSKVSSGSITGELFF

D gene: TRBD1
V gene: TRBV30
clone size: many
J gene: TRBJ1-2
CDR3 length: 14
CDR3 DNA: TGTGCCTGGATTCGAGCAGGGGGCGCGGATGGCTACACCTTC
CDR3 protein: CAWIRAGGADGYTF

D gene: NA
V gene: TRBV6-5
clone size: few
J gene: TRBJ2-2
CDR3 length: 14
CDR3 DNA: TGTGCCAGCAGTTACGGGGACTACACCGGGGAGCTGTTTTTT
CDR3 protein: CASSYGDYTGELFF

D gene: TRBD1
V gene: TRBV5-1
clone size: NA
J gene: TRBJ1-2
CDR3 length: 13
CDR3 DNA: TGCGCCAGCTCCCTCGGGGCAGGGGGCGGCTACACCTTC
CDR3 protein: CASSLGAGGGYTF

D gene: NA
V gene: TRBV5-8
clone size: few
J gene: TRBJ2-2
CDR3 length: 13
CDR3 DNA: TGTGCCAGCAACACAGGGTACACCGGGGAGCTGTTTTTT
CDR3 protein: CASNTGYTGELFF

D gene: TRBD1
V gene: TRBV5-4
clone size: NA
J gene: TRBJ2-5
CDR3 length: 13
CDR3 DNA: TGTGCCAGCAGCCGACAGGGCCCGGAGACCCAGTACTTC
CDR3 protein: CASSRQGPETQYF

D gene: NA
V gene: TRBV3-1/TRBV3-2
clone size: NA
J gene: TRBJ2-7
CDR3 length: 14
CDR3 DNA: TGTGCCAGCAGCCAAGACGGGACTGACTACGAGCAGTACTTC
CDR3 protein: CASSQDGTDYEQYF

D gene: NA
V gene: TRBV11-2
clone size: NA
J gene: TRBJ1-5
CDR3 length: 16
CDR3 DNA: TGTGCCAGCAGCGAGGGCACAGGGAATAGCAATCAGCCCCAGCATTTT
CDR3 protein: CASSEGTGNSNQPQHF

D gene: NA
V gene: TRBV21-1
clone size: NA
J gene: TRBJ1-6
CDR3 length: 15
CDR3 DNA: TGTGCCAGCAGCAAAAGGGACTCGGGCAATTCACCCCTCCACTTT
CDR3 protein: CASSKRDSGNSPLHF

D gene: NA
V gene: TRBV18
clone size: NA
J gene: TRBJ2-1
CDR3 length: 16
CDR3 DNA: TGTGCCAGCTCACCACCTTACGCTAGCTCCGTTCCTGAGCAGTTCTTC
CDR3 protein: CASSPPYASSVPEQFF

D gene: NA
V gene: TRBV9
clone size: NA
J gene: TRBJ2-1
CDR3 length: 14
CDR3 DNA: TGTGCCAGCAGCTCCAGGGATATCATGAATGAGCAGTTCTTC
CDR3 protein: CASSSRDIMNEQFF

D gene: TRBD2
V gene: TRBV2
clone size: once
J gene: TRBJ2-1
CDR3 length: 15
CDR3 DNA: TGTGCCAGCAGGATCTTAATACTAGCGGGAGGTGAGCAGTTCTTC
CDR3 protein: CASRILILAGGEQFF

D gene: TRBD2
V gene: TRBV11-3
clone size: once
J gene: TRBJ2-1
CDR3 length: 16
CDR3 DNA: TGTGCCAGCAGCTTAGTTACAGCGGGAGAATGGAATGAGCAGTTCTTC
CDR3 protein: CASSLVTAGEWNEQFF

D gene: NA
V gene: TRBV10-3
clone size: few
J gene: TRBJ2-5
CDR3 length: 14
CDR3 DNA: TGTGCCATCAGAGGGGACTCTATGGGGGAGACCCAGTACTTC
CDR3 protein: CAIRGDSMGETQYF

D gene: TRBD1
V gene: TRBV5-1
clone size: NA
J gene: TRBJ1-3
CDR3 length: 15
CDR3 DNA: TGCGCCAGCAGCTACTCCCCACAGGGGACAAACACCATATATTTT
CDR3 protein: CASSYSPQGTNTIYF

D gene: TRBD1
V gene: TRBV4-2
clone size: NA
J gene: TRBJ1-2
CDR3 length: 15
CDR3 DNA: TGTGCCAGCAGCCAAGAGGCAGGGGGACTTTATGGCTACACCTTC
CDR3 protein: CASSQEAGGLYGYTF

D gene: NA
V gene: TRBV12-5
clone size: few
J gene: TRBJ2-2
CDR3 length: 14
CDR3 DNA: TGTGCTAGTGGCCCGACCGGAGGGACCGGGGAGCTGTTTTTT
CDR3 protein: CASGPTGGTGELFF

D gene: NA
V gene: TRBV27
clone size: NA
J gene: TRBJ1-4
CDR3 length: 15
CDR3 DNA: TGTGCCAGCAGATCCCACCCCCCGGAGGGTGAAAAACTGTTTTTT
CDR3 protein: CASRSHPPEGEKLFF

D gene: NA
V gene: TRBV5-5
clone size: NA
J gene: TRBJ1-4
CDR3 length: 17
CDR3 DNA: TGTGCCAGCAGCTTGGCGGGAACCCAGAGAGGTTGGGAAAAACTGTTTTTT
CDR3 protein: CASSLAGTQRGWEKLFF

D gene: NA
V gene: TRBV25-1
clone size: NA
J gene: TRBJ1-1
CDR3 length: 16
CDR3 DNA: TGTGCCAGCAGTGAATTAATTGGAGGGTTCAGCACTGAAGCTTTCTTT
CDR3 protein: CASSELIGGFSTEAFF

D gene: NA
V gene: TRBV5-1
clone size: NA
J gene: TRBJ1-1
CDR3 length: 14
CDR3 DNA: TGCGCCAGCAGCCCAGCCCCGGGGGATACTGAAGCTTTCTTT
CDR3 protein: CASSPAPGDTEAFF

D gene: TRBD1
V gene: TRBV6-6
clone size: few
J gene: TRBJ2-2
CDR3 length: 15
CDR3 DNA: TGTGCCAGCAGTCAGAACCAGGGGGCGGGCGGGGAGCTGTTTTTT
CDR3 protein: CASSQNQGAGGELFF

D gene: NA
V gene: TRBV30
clone size: NA
J gene: TRBJ2-1
CDR3 length: 16
CDR3 DNA: TGTGCCTGGAGTCCCCCCTCTGCGGGGAAGGGCAATGAGCAGTTCTTC
CDR3 protein: CAWSPPSAGKGNEQFF

D gene: TRBD1
V gene: TRBV7-3
clone size: few
J gene: TRBJ1-6
CDR3 length: 15
CDR3 DNA: TGTGCCAGCAGCTTACGGCGGCAGGGGGATTCACCCCTCCACTTT
CDR3 protein: CASSLRRQGDSPLHF

D gene: NA
V gene: TRBV29-1
clone size: NA
J gene: TRBJ1-1
CDR3 length: 14
CDR3 DNA: TGCAGCGTTGAAGATTGGGCTCAGGGCCCTGAAGCTTTCTTT
CDR3 protein: CSVEDWAQGPEAFF

D gene: NA
V gene: TRBV28
clone size: NA
J gene: TRBJ1-1
CDR3 length: 14
CDR3 DNA: TGTGCCAGCAGTTCGCGGAACATGAACACTGAAGCTTTCTTT
CDR3 protein: CASSSRNMNTEAFF

D gene: NA
V gene: TRBV28
clone size: NA
J gene: TRBJ1-1
CDR3 length: 12
CDR3 DNA: TGTGCCAGCACCCTAGCCGCATCTGAAGCTTTCTTT
CDR3 protein: CASTLAASEAFF

D gene: NA
V gene: TRBV19
clone size: NA
J gene: TRBJ2-2
CDR3 length: 14
CDR3 DNA: TGTGCTAGTAAACAACTAGGAACGACCGGGGAGCTGTTTTTT
CDR3 protein: CASKQLGTTGELFF

D gene: NA
V gene: TRBV7-9
clone size: NA
J gene: TRBJ2-7
CDR3 length: 13
CDR3 DNA: TGTGCCAGCAGCCTGGGACACCCCTACGAGCAGTACTTC
CDR3 protein: CASSLGHPYEQYF

D gene: TRBD1
V gene: TRBV5-1
clone size: NA
J gene: TRBJ2-5
CDR3 length: 16
CDR3 DNA: TGCGCCAGCAGCTCCAATCCACCGGGACAGGAAGAGACCCAGTACTTC
CDR3 protein: CASSSNPPGQEETQYF

D gene: NA
V gene: TRBV12-5
clone size: NA
J gene: TRBJ1-1
CDR3 length: 13
CDR3 DNA: TGTGCTAGTGGTTTGGGGGCGCGCACTGAAGCTTTCTTT
CDR3 protein: CASGLGARTEAFF

D gene: NA
V gene: TRBV6-4
clone size: NA
J gene: TRBJ1-2
CDR3 length: 16
CDR3 DNA: TGTGCCAGCAGTGACTCGAGTCCTAAATTTAACTATGGCTACACCTTC
CDR3 protein: CASSDSSPKFNYGYTF

D gene: TRBD1
V gene: TRBV19
clone size: NA
J gene: TRBJ1-6
CDR3 length: 16
CDR3 DNA: TGTGCCAGTAGTATGCCTGGACAGGTCTATAATTCACCCCTCCACTTT
CDR3 protein: CASSMPGQVYNSPLHF

D gene: NA
V gene: TRBV5-1
clone size: NA
J gene: TRBJ1-2
CDR3 length: 12
CDR3 DNA: TGCGCCAGCAGCAACAGCAGGGCTGGCTACACCTTC
CDR3 protein: CASSNSRAGYTF

D gene: NA
V gene: TRBV5-1
clone size: NA
J gene: TRBJ2-3
CDR3 length: 15
CDR3 DNA: TGCGCCAGCAGCCAGGATCTTTCTGATCCAGATACGCAGTATTTT
CDR3 protein: CASSQDLSDPDTQYF

D gene: TRBD2
V gene: TRBV19
clone size: once
J gene: TRBJ2-1
CDR3 length: 13
CDR3 DNA: TGTGCCAGTGGACTAGCGGGGGGGTATGAGCAGTTCTTC
CDR3 protein: CASGLAGGYEQFF

D gene: NA
V gene: TRBV9
clone size: once
J gene: TRBJ1-1
CDR3 length: 15
CDR3 DNA: TGTGCCAGCAGCTATGGGGGGGCTCTGAACACTGAAGCTTTCTTT
CDR3 protein: CASSYGGALNTEAFF

D gene: NA
V gene: TRBV3-1/TRBV3-2
clone size: NA
J gene: TRBJ2-5
CDR3 length: 10
CDR3 DNA: TGTGCCAGCAGCTCCGCCACTCAGTACTTC
CDR3 protein: CASSSATQYF

D gene: NA
V gene: TRBV14
clone size: NA
J gene: TRBJ1-3
CDR3 length: 15
CDR3 DNA: TGTGCCAGCAGCCCCCAACAGGGTCTGGGAAACACCATATATTTT
CDR3 protein: CASSPQQGLGNTIYF

D gene: TRBD1
V gene: TRBV18
clone size: NA
J gene: TRBJ1-2
CDR3 length: 13
CDR3 DNA: TGTGCCAGCCGTCAACAGGGGGATGGTGGCTACACCTTC
CDR3 protein: CASRQQGDGGYTF

D gene: TRBD1
V gene: TRBV6-1
clone size: NA
J gene: TRBJ2-1
CDR3 length: 14
CDR3 DNA: TGTGCCAGCAGTGAAAACAGGGGGCGGAATGAGCAGTTCTTC
CDR3 protein: CASSENRGRNEQFF

D gene: NA
V gene: TRBV7-6
clone size: NA
J gene: TRBJ2-5
CDR3 length: 16
CDR3 DNA: TGTGCCAGCACCCTTACGGCGGGGCTCGGAGGAGAGACCCAGTACTTC
CDR3 protein: CASTLTAGLGGETQYF

D gene: TRBD1
V gene: TRBV5-6
clone size: NA
J gene: TRBJ2-5
CDR3 length: 16
CDR3 DNA: TGTGCCAGCAGCTTCTCCGGTCGACAGGGGCAAGAGACCCAGTACTTC
CDR3 protein: CASSFSGRQGQETQYF

D gene: NA
V gene: TRBV10-3
clone size: NA
J gene: TRBJ1-2
CDR3 length: 14
CDR3 DNA: TGTGCCATCAGTGAATCAGACAGGTCTTTGGGCTACACCTTC
CDR3 protein: CAISESDRSLGYTF

D gene: TRBD2
V gene: TRBV5-4
clone size: NA
J gene: TRBJ2-5
CDR3 length: 16
CDR3 DNA: TGTGCCAGCAGCCCCCTAGCGGGAGGGGTCCAAGAGACCCAGTACTTC
CDR3 protein: CASSPLAGGVQETQYF

D gene: NA
V gene: TRBV28
clone size: NA
J gene: TRBJ1-6
CDR3 length: 13
CDR3 DNA: TGTGCCAGCAGTTTACTCTATAATTCACCCCTCCACTTT
CDR3 protein: CASSLLYNSPLHF

D gene: TRBD1
V gene: TRBV15
clone size: NA
J gene: TRBJ1-5
CDR3 length: 14
CDR3 DNA: TGTGCCACCGAACGCGGGACAGGGAATCAGCCCCAGCATTTT
CDR3 protein: CATERGTGNQPQHF

D gene: NA
V gene: TRBV7-8
clone size: NA
J gene: TRBJ1-5
CDR3 length: 14
CDR3 DNA: TGTGCCAGCACCTCCCAACAGGCCAATCAGCCCCAGCATTTT
CDR3 protein: CASTSQQANQPQHF

D gene: TRBD2
V gene: TRBV24-1
clone size: NA
J gene: TRBJ2-3
CDR3 length: 16
CDR3 DNA: TGTGCCACCAGTGGGGCTAGCGGGCTCCCGGGGGATACGCAGTATTTT
CDR3 protein: CATSGASGLPGDTQYF

D gene: NA
V gene: TRBV7-6
clone size: few
J gene: TRBJ2-3
CDR3 length: 15
CDR3 DNA: TGTGCCAGCAGCTTACTGCGGCTGAGCACAGATACGCAGTATTTT
CDR3 protein: CASSLLRLSTDTQYF

D gene: TRBD1
V gene: TRBV18
clone size: NA
J gene: TRBJ2-5
CDR3 length: 13
CDR3 DNA: TGTGCCAGCCTACAGGGGGCGAGGGAGACCCAGTACTTC
CDR3 protein: CASLQGARETQYF

D gene: TRBD1
V gene: TRBV3-1/TRBV3-2
clone size: NA
J gene: TRBJ1-1
CDR3 length: 15
CDR3 DNA: TGTGCCAGCAGCTGGTTGACAGGGGGCGAGACTGAAGCTTTCTTT
CDR3 protein: CASSWLTGGETEAFF

D gene: NA
V gene: TRBV4-3
clone size: NA
J gene: TRBJ1-4
CDR3 length: 13
CDR3 DNA: TGCGCCAGCAGCCAAGGGGCCGATCGGATACTGTTTTTT
CDR3 protein: CASSQGADRILFF